Presented here are 3 T cell receptor beta chains from one specimen sequenced in a study of T cells after yellow fever vaccination. Each CDR3 protein is one row after TCRdb ran MiXCR on the 5' RACE reads. The sample lists under 550,000 distinct CDR3 sequences; 21% were seen once. This specimen was PBMCs, taken about 21 days after the first yellow fever vaccination. The origin of the receptors is a man younger than 35 who received the YFV17D yellow fever vaccine.

The V and J genes are TRBV6-5 and TRBJ1-6; TRBD1 aligns across 9 bases. V trimming: 2 bases; J trimming: 11 bases; junction bases outside the gene matches: 4. Per germline, CDR1 MNHEY and CDR2 SVGAGI. The CDR3 is 14 residues long. The CDR3 loop is CASSYGQGIPPLHF. CDR3 DNA sequence: TGTGCCAGCAGTTACGGACAGGGGATTCCACCCCTCCACTTT.

The CDR3 DNA reads TGTGCCAGCATCCAAAGGTTCGGTAGCAATCAGCCCCAGCATTTT. Translated: CASIQRFGSNQPQHF. The rearrangement uses TRBV6-1 and TRBJ1-5; no firm D call. From germline, CDR1 is MNHNS and CDR2 SASEGT. The V end was cut by 7 bases, the J end by 0 bases, with 13 bases between. The CDR3 covers 15 residues.

The table lists this clonotype with a few counts. The CDR3 DNA reads as TGTGCCAGCTCACCAGTGATGGGGACCTACGAGCAGTACTTC. Translated, it gives CASSPVMGTYEQYF. This rearrangement joins TRBV18 to TRBJ2-7, with D hard to call. This CDR3 contains 14 residues. Germline V gene data show CDR1 as KGHSH and CDR2 as LQKENI. Trimming removed 2 bases from V and 2 bases from J, with 10 bases in between.